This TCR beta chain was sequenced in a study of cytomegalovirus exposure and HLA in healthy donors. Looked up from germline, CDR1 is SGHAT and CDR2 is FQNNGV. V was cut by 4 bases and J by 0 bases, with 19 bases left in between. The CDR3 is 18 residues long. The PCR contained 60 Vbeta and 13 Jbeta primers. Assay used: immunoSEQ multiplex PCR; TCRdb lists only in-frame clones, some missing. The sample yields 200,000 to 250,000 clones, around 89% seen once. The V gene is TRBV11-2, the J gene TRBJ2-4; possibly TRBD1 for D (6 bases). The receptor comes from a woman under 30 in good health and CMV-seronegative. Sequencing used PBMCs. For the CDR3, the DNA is TGTGCCAGCAGCTCCCCCAGGGGTGATCGTATAGCCAAAAACATTCAGTACTTC. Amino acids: CASSSPRGDRIAKNIQYF.